Following are 10 T cell receptor beta chains from one sample sequenced in a study of cytomegalovirus exposure and HLA in healthy donors. Produced via immunoSEQ multiplex PCR; TCRdb's table is partial and in-frame only. The repertoire holds 150,000 to 170,000 clones, with around nine tenths as singletons. Sequenced sample: PBMCs. The receptors were gathered from a man between 18 and 29 years old in good health and CMV-seropositive.

This chain links TRBV5-1 with TRBJ2-3; 13 bases agree with TRBD2. Germline lookup yields CDR1 SGHRS and CDR2 YFSETQ. This CDR3 has 17 residues. The V gene end was trimmed by 1 base and the J gene end by 7 bases; junction bases not matched to a gene: 9. In nucleotides, the CDR3 is TGCGCCAGCAGCTTGCGGGAACTAGCGGGGGGGACAAATACGCAGTATTTT. Translation gives CASSLRELAGGTNTQYF. The variable domain in full, with the rest retrieved from reference TRBV5-1 and TRBJ2-3, is KAGVTQTPRYLIKTRGQQVTLSCSPISGHRSVSWYQQTPGQGLQFLFEYFSETQRNKGNFPGRFSGRQFSNSRSEMNVSTLELGDSALYLCASSLRELAGGTNTQYFGPGTRLTVL.

The chain combines TRBV4-3 with TRBJ1-4; no reliable D call. The germline V and J ends were trimmed by 0 bases and 4 bases, with 9 bases remaining between them. The length of the CDR3 is 15 residues. Germline lookup yields CDR1 LGHNA and CDR2 YSLEER. For the CDR3, the DNA is TGCGCCAGCAGCCAAGATCTGTGGAGTAATGAAAAACTGTTTTTT. Its protein is CASSQDLWSNEKLFF.

This chain uses TRBV7-3 with TRBJ2-1; perhaps TRBD1 as D (6 bases). The CDR3 runs 16 residues. Germline V gene data show CDR1 as SGHTA and CDR2 as FQGTGA. The germline V and J ends were trimmed by 2 bases and 2 bases, with 13 bases remaining between them. This CDR3 reads CASSLQTGGPYNEQFF. The CDR3 coding sequence is TGTGCCAGCAGCTTACAGACTGGGGGCCCCTACAATGAGCAGTTCTTC.

This chain connects TRBV7-9 to TRBJ2-7, with unresolved D. Germline loops: CDR1 SEHNR, CDR2 FQNEAQ (reference sequence). The CDR3 is 15 amino acids. Trimming stripped 6 bases from V and 6 bases from J, with 21 bases between. Written as DNA, the CDR3 is TGTGCCAGCAGTTTTCGTCCCGGTGATATAACCGAGCAGTACTTC. Translation: CASSFRPGDITEQYF.

The genes are TRBV7-2 and TRBJ2-1; maybe TRBD1 (5 bases). CDR3 size: 14 residues. Germline loops: CDR1 SGHTA, CDR2 FQGNSA. Trimming took off 0 bases at V and 5 bases at J, with 8 bases between the two ends. CDR3 sequence (DNA): TGTGCCAGCAGCTTAGCGGCAGGGAACAATGAGCAGTTCTTC. Protein: CASSLAAGNNEQFF.

The V call is TRBV18, the J call TRBJ1-1; 11 positions agree with TRBD1. Looked up from germline, CDR1 is KGHSH and CDR2 is LQKENI. J was trimmed by 4 bases and V by 4 bases; bases with no gene match: 8. This CDR3 spans 16 amino acids. In DNA form, the CDR3 reads TGTGCCAGCTCACTCGGGACAGGGGGGTTGGGCACTGAAGCTTTCTTT. Encoded protein: CASSLGTGGLGTEAFF. Looking up the rest from reference TRBV18 and TRBJ1-1 gives the full variable domain: NAGVMQNPRHLVRRRGQEARLRCSPMKGHSHVYWYRQLPEEGLKFMVYLQKENIIDESGMPKERFSAEFPKEGPSILRIQQVVRGDSAAYFCASSLGTGGLGTEAFFGQGTRLTVV.

This chain uses TRBV27 with TRBJ1-2; a weak D match, TRBD1 (6 bases). The germline gives CDR1 MNHEY, CDR2 SMNVEV (reference sequence). V lost 7 bases and J 8 bases, leaving 20 bases between the germline ends. The CDR3 consists of 14 residues. As DNA, the CDR3 is TGTGCCAGCACTCCTAAACGGGACCAGGGGGGCTACACCTTC. Translating it yields CASTPKRDQGGYTF.

V gene TRBV1 combines with J gene TRBJ1-3; the table names TRBD1, a call not compared with the DNA. TRBV1 has pseudogene status. This CDR3 contains 16 residues. The CDR3 region is CTSSRPQGFGGNTIYF. The CDR3 DNA is TGCACCAGCAGCCGACCACAGGGGTTCGGGGGAAACACCATATATTTT.

The chain employs TRBV5-1 and TRBJ1-1, with 11 bases aligning to TRBD1. This CDR3 region has 15 residues. The J segment lost 4 bases and the V segment lost 2 bases, leaving 4 bases of the junction unmatched. Germline V CDR1 and CDR2: SGHRS, YFSETQ. The DNA for the CDR3 is TGCGCCAGCAGCTTAGAGGGGACAGGGGGCACTGAAGCTTTCTTT. It specifies CASSLEGTGGTEAFF.

The chain has TRBV7-9 and TRBJ2-5, with D possibly being TRBD2 (6 bases). Germline values: CDR1 SEHNR, CDR2 FQNEAQ (reference sequence). V was pared by 5 bases and J by 4 bases, with 23 bases between. This CDR3 contains 17 residues. The CDR3 sequence is CASSRKFPGGDLETQYF. CDR3 sequence (DNA): TGTGCCAGCAGCCGAAAATTCCCCGGCGGGGATTTAGAGACCCAGTACTTC.